This TCR beta chain was recovered during a study of human T cells and chemical hapten exposure. Study results and limitations: Having alopecia, donors may respond immunologically unlike healthy people. There was no change with DPC sensitization in TCRs above 1 in 1000 frequency.

TCRdb re-derived calls from the RACE reads in MiXCR, one entry per CDR3 protein. Of 300,000 to 450,000 distinct CDR3 sequences in the sample, 4% to 6% were seen once. The time point: pre-sensitization, week 0. Treatment meaning: therapeutic diphenylcyclopropenone sensitization with weekly scalp DPC. V lost 6 bases and J 5 bases, leaving 17 bases between the germline ends. Germline V CDR1 and CDR2: MNHEY, SVGAGI. CDR3 size: 16 residues. This clonotype was picked up many times. The antigen is undetermined. Sequenced material: whole blood, taken in connection with sensitization to the hapten diphenylcyclopropenone (DPC). This TCR was recovered from a woman aged 45-60 years with alopecia areata. Some clones in this sample may be carry-over from other donors' samples. The chain uses TRBV6-5 and TRBJ1-6; D not certain. CDR3: CASSANSVGDNSPLHF. In DNA form, the CDR3 reads TGTGCCAGCAGCGCCAACTCGGTCGGGGATAATTCACCCCTCCACTTT.